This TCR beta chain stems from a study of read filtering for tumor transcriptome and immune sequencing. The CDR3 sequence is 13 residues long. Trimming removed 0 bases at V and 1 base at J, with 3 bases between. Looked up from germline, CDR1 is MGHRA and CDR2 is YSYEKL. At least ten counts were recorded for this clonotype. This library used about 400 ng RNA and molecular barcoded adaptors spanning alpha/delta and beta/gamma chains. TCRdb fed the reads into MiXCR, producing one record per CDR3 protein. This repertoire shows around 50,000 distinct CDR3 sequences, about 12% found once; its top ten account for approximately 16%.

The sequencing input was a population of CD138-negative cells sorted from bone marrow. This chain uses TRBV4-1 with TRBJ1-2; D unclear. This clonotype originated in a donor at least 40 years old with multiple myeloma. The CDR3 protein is CASSQDNNYGYTF. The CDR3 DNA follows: TGCGCCAGCAGCCAAGACAATAACTATGGCTACACCTTC.